This TCR beta chain was profiled in a study of blood T cell repertoires in COVID-19. Study-wide background: Italy, Spain and the United States were the sources of the convalescent and acute COVID-19 samples.

The germline V and J ends were trimmed by 1 base and 1 base, with 11 bases remaining between them. Germline V gives CDR1 MNHEY, CDR2 SVGEGT. The CDR3 loop spans 16 amino acids. Authors' analysis steps: Researchers report that nucleated cell counts were estimated from reference gene primer amplification. TCRdb's copy holds only in-frame clones and misses some; the assay was immunoSEQ multiplex PCR. V, J and clone size are those of that table, while D and trimming were read from the DNA. The sample records tens of thousands of clones, about 88% being singletons. This sequence was found in a human donor in a cohort sampled during active COVID-19. Input material: peripheral blood. This chain joins TRBV6-2 or TRBV6-3 and TRBJ1-5; weak D call: TRBD1 (5 bases). CDR3 sequence: CASSYYAGQSNQPQHF. In DNA, the CDR3 is TGTGCCAGCAGTTACTATGCAGGGCAGAGCAATCAGCCCCAGCATTTT.